The clone carrying this TCR beta chain came up many times. No antigen is known for it. Researchers took RNA transcripts and amplified TCR beta CDR3 regions from them. Amplification began with first-round RT-PCR using HTBI primers, then second-round multiplex PCR was performed. TCRdb re-derived calls from the multiplex PCR reads in MiXCR, one entry per CDR3 protein. The profile shows about 590,000 distinct CDR3 sequences, under 45% of them singletons. Hyperthyroidism was new, under 2 months, in patients aged 18 to 65. Reliance was placed on clinical symptoms, serum thyroxine, TRAb, thyroid ultrasound and orbital computed tomography for diagnosis. These data originate in a study of Graves' ophthalmopathy and Graves' hyperthyroidism. The V and J ends lost 4 bases and 4 bases respectively, with 16 bases between them. CDR3 length equals 15 residues. Looked up from germline, CDR1 is PRHDT and CDR2 is FYEKMQ (reference sequence).

Study-wide points: With 70.59% sensitivity and approximately 73% specificity, the model predicted ophthalmopathy progression. Most clonotypes expanded in thyroid above 0.001 frequency were present in blood too.

Sequences were obtained from peripheral blood or thyroid tissue (not recorded which). The genes are TRBV13 and TRBJ1-2; the D is unclear. This TCR derives from an adult man with Graves' hyperthyroidism. CDR3 sequence (DNA): TGTGCCAGCAGCTGGTACCAGGACGTCAGCTATGGCTACACCTTC. Encoded protein: CASSWYQDVSYGYTF.